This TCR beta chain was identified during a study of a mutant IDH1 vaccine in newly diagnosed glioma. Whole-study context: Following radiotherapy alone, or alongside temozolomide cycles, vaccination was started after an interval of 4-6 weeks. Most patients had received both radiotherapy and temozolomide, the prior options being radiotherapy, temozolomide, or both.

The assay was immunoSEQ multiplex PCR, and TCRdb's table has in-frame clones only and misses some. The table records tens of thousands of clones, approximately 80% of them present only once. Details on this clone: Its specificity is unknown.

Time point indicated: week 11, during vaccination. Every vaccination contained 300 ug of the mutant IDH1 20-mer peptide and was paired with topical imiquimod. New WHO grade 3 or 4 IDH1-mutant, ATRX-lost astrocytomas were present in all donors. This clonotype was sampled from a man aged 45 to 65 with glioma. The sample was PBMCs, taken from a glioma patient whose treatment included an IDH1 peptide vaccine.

The CDR3 here is CASSLGPSDGGQPQHF. In DNA form, the CDR3 reads TGCGCCAGCAGCTTGGGCCCGTCGGACGGGGGTCAGCCCCAGCATTTT. The chain employs TRBV5-1 and TRBJ1-5, with D possibly matching TRBD1 (5 bases). The germline V and J ends were trimmed by 0 bases and 6 bases, with 16 bases remaining between them. CDR3 size: 16 residues. The germline CDR1 and CDR2 sequences are SGHRS and YFSETQ.